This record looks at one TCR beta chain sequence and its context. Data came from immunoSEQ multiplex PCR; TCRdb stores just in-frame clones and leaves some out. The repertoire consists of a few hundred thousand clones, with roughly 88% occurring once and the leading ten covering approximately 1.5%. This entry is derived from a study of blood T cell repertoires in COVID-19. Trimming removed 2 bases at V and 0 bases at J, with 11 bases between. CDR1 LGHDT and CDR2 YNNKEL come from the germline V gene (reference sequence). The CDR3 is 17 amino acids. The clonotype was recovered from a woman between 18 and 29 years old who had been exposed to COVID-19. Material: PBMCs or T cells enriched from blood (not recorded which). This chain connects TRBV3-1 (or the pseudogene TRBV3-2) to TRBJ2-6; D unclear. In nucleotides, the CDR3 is TGTGCCAGCAGCCAATACGCGGTACTCTCTGGGGCCAACGTCCTGACTTTC. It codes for CASSQYAVLSGANVLTF.